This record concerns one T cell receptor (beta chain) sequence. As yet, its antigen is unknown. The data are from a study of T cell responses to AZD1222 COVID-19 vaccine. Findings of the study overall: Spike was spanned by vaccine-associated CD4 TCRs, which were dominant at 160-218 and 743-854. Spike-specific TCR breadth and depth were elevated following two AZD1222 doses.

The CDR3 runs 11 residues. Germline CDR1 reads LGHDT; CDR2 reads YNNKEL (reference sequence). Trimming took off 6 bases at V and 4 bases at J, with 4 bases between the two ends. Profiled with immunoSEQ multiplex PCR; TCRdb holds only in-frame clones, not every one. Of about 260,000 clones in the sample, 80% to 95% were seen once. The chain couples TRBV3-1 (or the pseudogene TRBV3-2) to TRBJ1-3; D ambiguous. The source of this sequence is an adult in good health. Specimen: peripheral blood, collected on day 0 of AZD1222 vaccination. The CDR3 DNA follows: TGTGCCAGCAGTACGGGAAACACCATATATTTT. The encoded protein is CASSTGNTIYF.